The clone carrying this TCR beta chain was counted between two and nine times. This record belongs to a study of cytomegalovirus exposure and HLA in healthy donors. V lost 5 bases and J 5 bases, leaving 14 bases between the germline ends. The CDR3 spans 15 residues. Germline V gives CDR1 SGDLS, CDR2 YYNGEE. PCR was performed using 60 Vbeta and 13 Jbeta primers. The data were produced by immunoSEQ multiplex PCR, yet TCRdb's version contains in-frame clones alone and is incomplete. Of approximately 160,000 clones listed, 70% to 90% are singletons. The receptor's source is a woman between 18 and 29 years old in good health and CMV-seronegative. The V call is TRBV9, the J call TRBJ1-6; a possible D gene is TRBD1 (5 bases). Material for sequencing was PBMCs. The CDR3 reads CASRDEGQDNSPLHF. In DNA, the CDR3 is TGTGCCAGCAGGGATGAAGGACAAGATAATTCACCCCTCCACTTT.